The 29 T cell receptor beta chains given below trace back to one sample, sequenced in a study of cytomegalovirus exposure and HLA in healthy donors. Vbeta (60) and Jbeta (13) primers were used in the PCR. Sequencing was performed with immunoSEQ multiplex PCR; in TCRdb, only in-frame clones are kept and a portion is missing. The sample yields around 140,000 clones, of which the top ten take up roughly 1.5%. The sequenced material came from PBMCs. Receptor source: a woman aged 40 to 50 in good health and CMV-seronegative.

This rearrangement joins TRBV6-5 to TRBJ1-1; D might be TRBD1 (6 bases). Looked up from germline, CDR1 is MNHEY and CDR2 is SVGAGI. V was clipped by 2 bases and J by 2 bases, with 15 bases between them. The CDR3 consists of 16 residues. The CDR3 reads CASSYGGRGQNTEAFF. CDR3 coding DNA: TGTGCCAGCAGTTACGGGGGCAGGGGCCAAAACACTGAAGCTTTCTTT.

This sequence joins TRBV4-3 and TRBJ1-4, with D possibly being TRBD1 (5 bases). Germline V gene data show CDR1 as LGHNA and CDR2 as YSLEER. Trimming cost V 10 bases and J 3 bases, with 18 bases left between them. The CDR3 runs to 15 residues. Here the CDR3 DNA reads TGCGCCACCCGACGGGGGATGTTGGCTAATGAAAAACTGTTTTTT. It specifies CATRRGMLANEKLFF.

The chain carries TRBV7-2 and TRBJ2-7; 14 nucleotides match TRBD2. Germline CDR1 SGHTA, CDR2 FQGNSA. This CDR3 region has 16 residues. Losses at the gene ends were 3 bases for V and 7 bases for J; bases not matched to a gene: 8. The CDR3 reads CASSLGLTSGGGEQYF. CDR3 DNA sequence: TGTGCCAGCAGCTTGGGACTGACTAGCGGGGGGGGTGAGCAGTACTTC.

This chain connects TRBV2 to TRBJ1-6; D may be TRBD1 (6 bases). CDR1 SNHLY and CDR2 FYNNEI come from the germline V gene. V was trimmed by 5 bases and J by 6 bases, leaving 11 bases between them. The length of the CDR3 is 14 residues. CDR3 region: CASSNRVLNSPLHF. DNA for the CDR3: TGTGCCAGCAGTAACAGGGTCCTTAATTCACCCCTCCACTTT.

The genes are TRBV7-2 and TRBJ1-3; D gene unclear. The CDR3 spans 13 residues. V dropped 4 bases and J dropped 0 bases, with 4 bases sitting between them. From germline, CDR1 is SGHTA and CDR2 FQGNSA. The CDR3 nucleotides read TGTGCCAGCAGCTCCCGCTCTGGAAACACCATATATTTT. Protein product: CASSSRSGNTIYF. Full variable domain (rest looked up from reference TRBV7-2 and TRBJ1-3): GAGVSQSPSNKVTEKGKDVELRCDPISGHTALYWYRQSLGQGLEFLIYFQGNSAPDKSGLPSDRFSAERTGGSVSTLTIQRTQQEDSAVYLCASSSRSGNTIYFGEGSWLTVV.

The genes are TRBV29-1 and TRBJ2-3; TRBD2 is a possible D gene (6 bases). The germline gives CDR1 SQVTM, CDR2 ANQGSEA. The CDR3 totals 14 residues. Deletions cut 5 bases from V and 0 bases from J, with 12 bases between. CDR3 sequence: CSVNRGSSTDTQYF. The CDR3 DNA reads TGCAGCGTTAACCGGGGGAGTAGCACAGATACGCAGTATTTT.

The genes are TRBV4-1 and TRBJ1-1; no clear D. CDR3 length equals 16 residues. The germline V and J ends were trimmed by 3 bases and 0 bases, with 14 bases remaining between them. Germline V gene lookup returns CDR1 MGHRA and CDR2 YSYEKL. CDR3 residues: CASSQDSRSMNTEAFF. The CDR3 DNA is TGCGCCAGCAGCCAGGATTCCAGGTCCATGAACACTGAAGCTTTCTTT.

The chain recombines TRBV9 with TRBJ2-5; TRBD1 agrees at 8 bases. CDR1 is SGDLS and CDR2 is YYNGEE in the germline V gene. V lost 4 bases to trimming and J lost 5 bases; unmatched junction nucleotides: 7. The CDR3 has 14 amino acids. CDR3 amino acids: CASSRGQEGETQYF. The CDR3 DNA sequence: TGTGCCAGCAGCCGGGGACAGGAAGGTGAGACCCAGTACTTC.

This sequence joins TRBV13 and TRBJ1-2; D gene ambiguous. Per the germline V gene, CDR1 is PRHDT and CDR2 is FYEKMQ (reference sequence). V was trimmed by 0 bases and J by 7 bases, leaving 6 bases between them. This CDR3 is built from 12 residues. The CDR3 spells CASSLGLAGYTF. The DNA for the CDR3 is TGTGCCAGCAGCTTAGGCCTGGCTGGCTACACCTTC. The full variable domain, in which reference TRBV13 and TRBJ1-2 provide the parts outside the CDR3, is AAGVIQSPRHLIKEKRETATLKCYPIPRHDTVYWYQQGPGQDPQFLISFYEKMQSDKGSIPDRFSAQQFSDYHSELNMSSLELGDSALYFCASSLGLAGYTFGSGTRLTVV.

The chain recombines TRBV6-6 with TRBJ1-5; tentative D call: TRBD1 (6 bases). Trimming removed 2 bases from V and 6 bases from J, with 11 bases in between. The CDR3 is made up of 14 amino acids. Germline-derived CDR1 and CDR2 are MNHNY and SVGAGI (reference sequence). This CDR3 reads CASSYRWTVQPQHF. The CDR3 DNA is TGTGCCAGCAGTTACCGCTGGACAGTTCAGCCCCAGCATTTT.

Worth noting for this clone: The germline gene is not matched at one end of the junction; a read error may be the cause. This chain connects TRBV4-1 to TRBJ2-5; D ambiguous. This CDR3 contains 14 residues. Germline V CDR1 and CDR2: MGHRA, YSYEKL. The CDR3 sequence: CARSQDRQAETQYF. In DNA form, the CDR3 reads TGCGCCCGCAGCCAAGATCGTCAAGCGGAGACCCAGTACTTC.

The V call is TRBV19, the J call TRBJ1-2; perhaps TRBD1 as D (6 bases). Trimming shortened V by 4 bases and J by 5 bases, and 8 bases separated the two germline ends. From germline, CDR1 is LNHDA and CDR2 SQIVND (reference sequence). The CDR3 has 12 residues. The CDR3 loop is CASSRTGYGYTF. CDR3 sequence (DNA): TGTGCCAGTAGTAGAACAGGGTATGGCTACACCTTC.

The chain has TRBV19 and TRBJ1-5, with TRBD1 identical over 8 bases. Germline CDR1 is LNHDA and CDR2 is SQIVND (reference sequence). There are 16 residues in the CDR3. After removal of 7 bases from V and 1 base from J, the junction contained 9 bases not matched to a gene. Written as DNA, the CDR3 is TGTGCCAGTAAACTGTCAGGGGGCTTAAGCAATCAGCCCCAGCATTTT. Translation: CASKLSGGLSNQPQHF.

This chain joins TRBV5-1 and TRBJ1-1; weak D call: TRBD1 (5 bases). Trimming removed 4 bases from V and 2 bases from J, with 15 bases in between. This CDR3 comprises 15 residues. CDR1 is SGHRS and CDR2 is YFSETQ in the germline V gene. CDR3 loop: CASSPIRGVNTEAFF. The CDR3 nucleotides are TGCGCCAGCAGCCCTATTAGGGGTGTCAACACTGAAGCTTTCTTT.

V gene TRBV19 combines with J gene TRBJ1-1; D is undetermined. The CDR3 length is 14 residues. With 7 bases removed from V and 6 bases from J, the gap between germline ends came to 18 bases. The germline gives CDR1 LNHDA, CDR2 SQIVND (reference sequence). CDR3 sequence (DNA): TGTGCCAGTAAACTCCAGGTTGATTACTCTGAAGCTTTCTTT. This gives the protein CASKLQVDYSEAFF.

The chain combines TRBV4-3 with TRBJ2-7; D is ambiguous. Germline CDR1 and CDR2: LGHNA and YSLEER. V lost 0 bases to trimming and J lost 6 bases, with 18 bases between them. CDR3 size: 16 residues. CDR3 nucleotides: TGCGCCAGCAGCCAAGATCATAGCCCTTACACGCGCGAGCAGTACTTC. It translates to CASSQDHSPYTREQYF.

The V gene is TRBV28, the J gene TRBJ2-7; D is perhaps TRBD2 (5 bases). The V gene lost 9 bases and the J gene lost 9 bases, with 24 bases spanning the gap. Germline V gene data show CDR1 as MDHEN and CDR2 as SYDVKM. CDR3 length equals 14 residues. The CDR3 reads CARDQWTGRCGQYV. The CDR3 DNA sequence: TGTGCCAGGGACCAATGGACGGGGAGATGCGGGCAGTACGTC.

The chain employs TRBV6-1 and TRBJ2-4, with 9 bases fitting TRBD1. Trimming took 8 bases from V and 8 from J; bases not matched to a gene: 7. This CDR3 is 13 amino acids long. Germline V gene lookup returns CDR1 MNHNS and CDR2 SASEGT. As DNA, the CDR3 is TGTGCCAGCGTGGGACAGGGAATGGACATTCAGTACTTC. Translation gives CASVGQGMDIQYF.

V and J are TRBV4-2 and TRBJ2-1; perhaps TRBD2 as D (6 bases). Trimming shortened V by 4 bases and J by 1 base, and 20 bases separated the two germline ends. Germline lookup yields CDR1 LGHNA and CDR2 YNFKEQ. The CDR3 length is 18 residues. CDR3 sequence reads: CASSLYSFTGTSYNEQFF. DNA of the CDR3: TGTGCCAGCAGCCTCTACTCATTTACCGGGACTTCCTACAATGAGCAGTTCTTC.

The gene calls are TRBV4-1 and TRBJ2-1; D perhaps matches TRBD2 (6 bases). From germline, CDR1 is MGHRA and CDR2 YSYEKL. The CDR3 loop spans 18 amino acids. The V end lost 1 base, the J end lost 5 bases, and 21 bases lay between the germline ends. CDR3: CASSQAWSRRGGNNEQFF. In DNA form, the CDR3 reads TGCGCCAGCAGCCAAGCGTGGTCGAGGCGGGGAGGCAACAATGAGCAGTTCTTC.

CDR3 sequence (DNA): TGCGCCAGCAGCTTGACCCGGGACACCGATGAAGCTTTCTTT. Residues: CASSLTRDTDEAFF. This chain uses TRBV5-1 with TRBJ1-1, with a possible D match to TRBD1 (6 bases). This CDR3 contains 14 residues. Germline loops: CDR1 SGHRS, CDR2 YFSETQ. V lost 1 base and J 7 bases, leaving 14 bases between the germline ends.

The rearrangement joins TRBV6-6 to TRBJ1-2; D is ambiguous. Germline V gene data show CDR1 as MNHNY and CDR2 as SVGAGI (reference sequence). The length of the CDR3 is 13 residues. The V and J ends lost 2 bases and 4 bases respectively, with 8 bases between them. The CDR3 protein is CASSYVDIYGYTF. In DNA form, the CDR3 reads TGTGCCAGCAGTTACGTCGACATCTATGGCTACACCTTC.

The rearrangement joins TRBV5-1 to TRBJ1-6; D is perhaps TRBD1 (5 bases). The V end lost 3 bases, the J end lost 2 bases, and 9 bases lay between the germline ends. Per the germline V gene, CDR1 is SGHRS and CDR2 is YFSETQ. There are 15 residues in the CDR3. CDR3 DNA: TGCGCCAGCAGCTCTCAGGGTCCCTATAATTCACCCCTCCACTTT. Encoded protein: CASSSQGPYNSPLHF.

This chain joins TRBV15 and TRBJ2-5; tentatively, D is TRBD1 (6 bases). V lost 5 bases and J lost 3, with 10 bases in between. This CDR3 is built from 13 residues. In germline, CDR1 is LNHNV, CDR2 YYDKDF (reference sequence). The DNA of the CDR3 is TGTGCCACCAGCCGGGACACCGAAGAGACCCAGTACTTC. This gives the protein CATSRDTEETQYF. The full variable domain, rest sourced from reference TRBV15 and TRBJ2-5, is DAMVIQNPRYQVTQFGKPVTLSCSQTLNHNVMYWYQQKSSQAPKLLFHYYDKDFNNEADTPDNFQSRRPNTSFCFLDIRSPGLGDTAMYLCATSRDTEETQYFGPGTRLLVL.

The CDR3 DNA is TGTGCCGGGAGAAGCGGGGGGCTGAACACCGGGGAGCTGTTTTTT. It encodes CAGRSGGLNTGELFF. The V gene is TRBV6-6, the J gene TRBJ2-2; 9 bases map to TRBD2. Germline trimming cut 11 bases from V and 1 base from J; bases unmatched to any gene: 8. Germline V gene lookup returns CDR1 MNHNY and CDR2 SVGAGI (reference sequence). There are 15 residues in the CDR3.

The chain couples TRBV7-8 to TRBJ1-3; D is ambiguous. CDR1 SGHVS and CDR2 FQNEAQ come from the germline V gene. Trimming left V 1 base short and J 7 bases short, with 11 bases between. The CDR3 is 14 residues long. The CDR3 coding sequence is TGTGCCAGCAGCTTAGTGGAGGCCGGGAACACCATATATTTT. Translating gives CASSLVEAGNTIYF.

The J gene is TRBJ1-5, the V gene TRBV28; 8 positions agree with TRBD1. Losses at the gene ends were 3 bases for V and 2 bases for J; bases not matched to a gene: 6. The CDR3 has 16 residues. From germline, CDR1 is MDHEN and CDR2 SYDVKM. The CDR3 bases are TGTGCCAGCAGTTTGACAGGGGAGAGAGGCAATCAGCCCCAGCATTTT. Translation gives CASSLTGERGNQPQHF.

The chain recombines TRBV4-3 with TRBJ1-5, with D possibly matching TRBD1 (5 bases). This CDR3 is 15 amino acids long. Trimming shortened V by 0 bases and J by 7 bases, and 13 bases separated the two germline ends. CDR1 and CDR2 (germline): LGHNA, YSLEER. The CDR3 coding sequence is TGCGCCAGCAGCCAAGAAGGGGCAGGATCCCAGCCCCAGCATTTT. Protein product: CASSQEGAGSQPQHF.

This chain connects TRBV19 to TRBJ1-5; 11 bases match TRBD1. After removal of 7 bases from V and 1 base from J, the junction contained 9 bases not matched to a gene. The CDR3 sequence is 17 residues long. Per the germline V gene, CDR1 is LNHDA and CDR2 is SQIVND (reference sequence). The CDR3 sequence is CASTQGTGGISNQPQHF. The CDR3 nucleotides are TGTGCCAGTACCCAGGGGACAGGGGGAATAAGCAATCAGCCCCAGCATTTT.